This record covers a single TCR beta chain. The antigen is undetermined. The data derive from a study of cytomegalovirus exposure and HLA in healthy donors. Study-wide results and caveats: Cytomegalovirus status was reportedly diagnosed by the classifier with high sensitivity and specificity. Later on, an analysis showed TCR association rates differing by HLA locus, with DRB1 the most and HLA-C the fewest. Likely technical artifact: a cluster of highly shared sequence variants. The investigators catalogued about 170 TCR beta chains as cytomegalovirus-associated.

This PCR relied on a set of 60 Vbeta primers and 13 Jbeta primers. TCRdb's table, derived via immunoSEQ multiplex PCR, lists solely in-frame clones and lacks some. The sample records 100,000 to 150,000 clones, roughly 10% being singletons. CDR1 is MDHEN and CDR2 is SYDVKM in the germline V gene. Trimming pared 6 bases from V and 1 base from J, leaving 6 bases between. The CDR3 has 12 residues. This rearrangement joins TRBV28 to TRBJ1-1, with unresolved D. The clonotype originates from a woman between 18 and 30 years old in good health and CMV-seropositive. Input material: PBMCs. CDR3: CASRFRNTEAFF. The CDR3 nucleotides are TGTGCCAGCAGATTCAGGAACACTGAAGCTTTCTTT.